One sample yielded the 26 T cell receptor beta chains listed below, sequenced in a study of regulatory dendritic cells for organ transplantation. Libraries were prepared by immunoSEQ multiplex PCR; TCRdb keeps only in-frame clonotypes and omits some of them. Of 25,000 to 30,000 clones listed, about four fifths are singletons. Sequencing was carried out using naive CD8+ T cells from blood. The subset is: CD45RA+ naive T cells. The receptors shown here come from a human donor in good health.

The count of this clone is one. The chain links TRBV7-2 to TRBJ2-7; D is perhaps TRBD2 (5 bases). The CDR3 is 14 residues long. The ends were cut back, 4 bases at V and 3 bases at J, with 13 bases in the middle. Germline CDR1 is SGHTA and CDR2 is FQGNSA. The chain's CDR3 is CASSYITRSYEQYF. The CDR3 nucleotides read TGTGCCAGCAGCTACATAACTAGGAGCTACGAGCAGTACTTC.

This chain joins TRBV25-1 and TRBJ1-1, with D uncertain. Trimming left V 1 base short and J 6 bases short, with 9 bases between. The CDR3 extends over 13 amino acids. Germline lookup yields CDR1 MGHDK and CDR2 SYGVNS. This chain's CDR3 is CASSEWVGAEAFF. CDR3 sequence (DNA): TGTGCCAGCAGTGAATGGGTGGGCGCTGAAGCTTTCTTT.

The rearrangement uses TRBV5-5 and TRBJ2-1; 9 positions match TRBD2. Germline values: CDR1 SGHKS, CDR2 YYEKEE (reference sequence). CDR3 length equals 15 residues. V dropped 2 bases and J dropped 9; count of bases not matched to a gene: 9. CDR3 DNA sequence: TGTGCCAGCAGCTTCCTTCGCGGGGGGGGCGGTGAGCAGTTCTTC. As protein: CASSFLRGGGGEQFF.

The chain recombines TRBV9 with TRBJ2-5; 8 bases fit TRBD2. V lost 4 bases to trimming and J lost 0 bases; unmatched junction nucleotides: 5. Germline assignment: CDR1 SGDLS and CDR2 YYNGEE. The CDR3 length is 15 residues. DNA of the CDR3: TGTGCCAGCAGCCCTTCGGGGGGGTACCAAGAGACCCAGTACTTC. This encodes CASSPSGGYQETQYF.

This sequence joins TRBV5-1 and TRBJ2-7, with D possibly matching TRBD2 (5 bases). This CDR3 is 14 amino acids long. V dropped 0 bases and J dropped 1 base, with 8 bases sitting between them. Germline V lookup: CDR1 SGHRS, CDR2 YFSETQ. DNA of the CDR3: TGCGCCAGCAGCTTGGATGAGGGTTCCTACGAGCAGTACTTC. This translates into CASSLDEGSYEQYF.

The V call is TRBV5-1, the J call TRBJ2-1, with D tentatively TRBD2 (6 bases). The V gene lost 4 bases and the J gene lost 8 bases, with 28 bases spanning the gap. The germline CDR1 and CDR2 sequences are SGHRS and YFSETQ. The CDR3 covers 18 residues. The CDR3: CASSPGIGGGALGDEQFF. The CDR3 nucleotides read TGCGCCAGCAGCCCAGGGATAGGTGGCGGGGCCCTAGGGGATGAGCAGTTCTTC.

In this sample, this clone turned up a few times. This chain connects TRBV2 to TRBJ2-1; 7 bases line up with TRBD2. CDR3 length equals 15 residues. Unmatched junction bases numbered 3, after V lost 2 bases and J lost 2 bases. CDR1 and CDR2 from the germline V gene are SNHLY and FYNNEI. The CDR3 region has the DNA TGTGCCAGCAGTGAACGGGCGGGGGCCTACAATGAGCAGTTCTTC. Encoded protein: CASSERAGAYNEQFF.

V gene TRBV12-5 combines with J gene TRBJ2-7; possible D gene TRBD1, 5 bases. The V end lost 0 bases, the J end lost 4 bases, and 16 bases lay between the germline ends. Germline assignment: CDR1 LGHNT and CDR2 FRNRAP. This CDR3 has 16 residues. CDR3 loop: CASGLVIGVGPYEQYF. DNA for the CDR3: TGTGCTAGTGGTTTGGTTATAGGGGTCGGCCCATACGAGCAGTACTTC. Full variable domain (missing parts from reference TRBV12-5 and TRBJ2-7): DARVTQTPRHKVTEMGQEVTMRCQPILGHNTVFWYRQTMMQGLELLAYFRNRAPLDDSGMPKDRFSAEMPDATLATLKIQPSEPRDSAVYFCASGLVIGVGPYEQYFGPGTRLTVT.

The rearrangement joins TRBV13 to TRBJ2-1; 9 bases line up with TRBD2. CDR1 PRHDT and CDR2 FYEKMQ come from the germline V gene (reference sequence). CDR3 length: 15 residues. Trimming took 2 bases from V and 1 from J; bases not matched to a gene: 0. CDR3 sequence: CASSLSGGSYNEQFF. CDR3 bases: TGTGCCAGCAGCTTAAGCGGGGGGTCCTACAATGAGCAGTTCTTC.

J is TRBJ2-5 and V is TRBV11-3; 7 bases agree with TRBD1. The CDR3 covers 15 residues. V was pared by 5 bases and J by 4 bases, with 10 bases of the junction left unmatched. Germline V lookup: CDR1 SGHNT, CDR2 YENEEA. In DNA form, the CDR3 reads TGTGCCAGCAGCCCAACCAGGGGGAAGTTAGAGACCCAGTACTTC. It codes for CASSPTRGKLETQYF.

The chain employs TRBV5-4 and TRBJ1-6; 7 bases line up with TRBD1. Germline loops: CDR1 SGHNT, CDR2 YYREEE (reference sequence). The CDR3 runs to 15 residues. V lost 4 bases to trimming and J lost 3 bases; unmatched junction nucleotides: 4. CDR3 nucleotide sequence: TGTGCCAGCAGCCCCCGGGACAGCTATAATTCACCCCTCCACTTT. Amino acid sequence: CASSPRDSYNSPLHF.

This rearrangement joins TRBV7-6 to TRBJ2-5, with 7 positions matching TRBD2. Germline-derived CDR1 and CDR2 are SGHVS and FNYEAQ. The CDR3 totals 19 residues. V lost 1 base to trimming and J lost 4 bases; unmatched junction nucleotides: 18. The DNA for the CDR3 is TGTGCCAGCAGCTTAGTATGGCGGGGGTCCTCGGATCTTCGAGAGACCCAGTACTTC. Protein product: CASSLVWRGSSDLRETQYF.

Only a few counts were recorded for this clone. The V gene is TRBV7-9, the J gene TRBJ1-1; D is undetermined. V lost 0 bases, J lost 8 bases, and 7 bases lay in between. The CDR3 totals 12 residues. The germline gives CDR1 SEHNR, CDR2 FQNEAQ (reference sequence). CDR3 region: CASSLARREAFF. CDR3 DNA sequence: TGTGCCAGCAGCTTAGCTCGGAGGGAAGCTTTCTTT.

The chain uses TRBV5-1 and TRBJ1-1, with a tentative D call TRBD1 (5 bases). Per germline, CDR1 SGHRS and CDR2 YFSETQ. This CDR3 spans 13 amino acids. V was trimmed by 7 bases and J by 1 base, leaving 11 bases between them. The CDR3 coding sequence is TGCGCCAGCCGGATCGGGGGGAACACTGAAGCTTTCTTT. Translated: CASRIGGNTEAFF.

This clone was counted a single time. CDR3 in amino acids: CASSLDSGSGETQYF. The CDR3 DNA reads TGTGCCAGCAGCTTAGACTCCGGGTCGGGTGAGACCCAGTACTTC. The chain uses TRBV13 and TRBJ2-5; D is unclear. Germline CDR1 is PRHDT and CDR2 is FYEKMQ (reference sequence). The V end lost 1 base, the J end lost 5 bases, and 14 bases lay between the germline ends. The CDR3 runs to 15 residues.

The chain has TRBV7-2 and TRBJ2-1, with 7 nucleotides matching TRBD2. Germline CDR1 and CDR2: SGHTA and FQGNSA. This CDR3 is built from 16 residues. The trim removed 1 base at V and 2 bases at J, leaving 5 bases unmatched. Here the CDR3 reads CASSLGGGNTYNEQFF. CDR3 sequence (DNA): TGTGCCAGCAGCTTAGGGGGGGGAAACACCTACAATGAGCAGTTCTTC.

In the case of this clone: An end of the junction differs from the germline gene, which may be a read error. The chain recombines TRBV7-7 with TRBJ2-1, with 7 bases identical to TRBD1. This CDR3 comprises 16 residues. The germline CDR1 and CDR2 sequences are SSHAT and FNYEAQ (reference sequence). The CDR3 reads CASSLAQGVPYNEQFF. The CDR3, as DNA: TGTGCTAGCAGCTTAGCCCAGGGGGTGCCCTACAATGAGCAGTTCTTC.

V gene TRBV25-1 combines with J gene TRBJ2-1; possibly TRBD2 for D (5 bases). Germline loops: CDR1 MGHDK, CDR2 SYGVNS. The CDR3 is 14 amino acids. Trimming left V 5 bases short and J 4 bases short, with 12 bases between. The chain's CDR3 is CASSIRDSYNEQFF. DNA for the CDR3: TGTGCCAGCAGTATCCGGGATTCTTACAATGAGCAGTTCTTC. Looking up the rest from reference TRBV25-1 and TRBJ2-1 gives the full variable domain: EADIYQTPRYLVIGTGKKITLECSQTMGHDKMYWYQQDPGMELHLIHYSYGVNSTEKGDLSSESTVSRIRTEHFPLTLESARPSHTSQYLCASSIRDSYNEQFFGPGTRLTVL.

The rearrangement uses TRBV13 and TRBJ2-5; D remains unclear. The CDR3 runs to 14 residues. V lost 3 bases and J 3 bases, leaving 11 bases between the germline ends. CDR1 PRHDT and CDR2 FYEKMQ come from the germline V gene (reference sequence). CDR3 sequence (DNA): TGTGCCAGCAGCTTGTCAGGATGGGAAGAGACCCAGTACTTC. Translation gives CASSLSGWEETQYF.

This clone turned up a few times. The chain carries TRBV19 and TRBJ1-2, with D possibly matching TRBD1 (6 bases). The CDR3 is 13 residues long. Germline V gives CDR1 LNHDA, CDR2 SQIVND (reference sequence). V was cut by 3 bases and J by 4 bases, with 9 bases left in between. CDR3: CASSIQGSYGYTF. The CDR3, as DNA: TGTGCCAGTAGTATCCAGGGGAGCTATGGCTACACCTTC. Together with reference TRBV19 and TRBJ1-2, the CDR3 gives the full variable domain: DGGITQSPKYLFRKEGQNVTLSCEQNLNHDAMYWYRQDPGQGLRLIYYSQIVNDFQKGDIAEGYSVSREKKESFPLTVTSAQKNPTAFYLCASSIQGSYGYTFGSGTRLTVV.

The chain uses TRBV2 and TRBJ2-5; 11 nucleotides align to TRBD2. From germline, CDR1 is SNHLY and CDR2 FYNNEI. V shed 3 bases and J 0 bases; nucleotides not matched to a gene: 3. The length of the CDR3 is 16 residues. CDR3 nucleotides: TGTGCCAGCAGTGATCCTAGCGGGGGGTACCAAGAGACCCAGTACTTC. It is translated as CASSDPSGGYQETQYF. The full variable domain, in which reference TRBV2 and TRBJ2-5 provide the parts outside the CDR3, is EPEVTQTPSHQVTQMGQEVILRCVPISNHLYFYWYRQILGQKVEFLVSFYNNEISEKSEIFDDQFSVERPDGSNFTLKIRSTKLEDSAMYFCASSDPSGGYQETQYFGPGTRLLVL.

This chain uses TRBV5-8 with TRBJ1-5; D not resolved. This CDR3 comprises 17 residues. Germline values: CDR1 SGHTS, CDR2 YDEGEE. Trimming took 3 bases from V and 0 from J, leaving 16 bases between them. CDR3 protein: CASSSGAQSYSNQPQHF. Here the CDR3 DNA reads TGTGCCAGCAGCTCGGGAGCACAGAGTTATAGCAATCAGCCCCAGCATTTT. Full variable domain (missing parts from reference TRBV5-8 and TRBJ1-5): EAGVTQSPTHLIKTRGQQATLRCSPISGHTSVYWYQQALGLGLQFLLWYDEGEERNRGNFPPRFSGRQFPNYSSELNVNALELEDSALYLCASSSGAQSYSNQPQHFGDGTRLSIL.

This clone was recorded a few times. The chain employs TRBV18 and TRBJ2-7, with D possibly matching TRBD2 (6 bases). The V gene's germline CDR1 is KGHSH and CDR2 LQKENI. V lost 0 bases to trimming and J lost 0 bases, with 12 bases between them. The CDR3 covers 16 residues. CDR3 protein: CASSPPEGFDSYEQYF. The DNA of the CDR3 is TGTGCCAGCTCACCACCGGAGGGTTTCGACTCCTACGAGCAGTACTTC.

The V and J genes are TRBV5-6 and TRBJ1-1; D remains unclear. Per the germline V gene, CDR1 is SGHDT and CDR2 is YYEEEE. V shed 3 bases and J shed 1 base, with 10 bases lying between them. The CDR3 runs to 14 residues. The CDR3 nucleotides read TGTGCCAGCAGCTGGTCGGTCAAGAACACTGAAGCTTTCTTT. It translates to CASSWSVKNTEAFF. Based on the CDR3 plus reference TRBV5-6 and TRBJ1-1, the full variable domain is DAGVTQSPTHLIKTRGQQVTLRCSPKSGHDTVSWYQQALGQGPQFIFQYYEEEERQRGNFPDRFSGHQFPNYSSELNVNALLLGDSALYLCASSWSVKNTEAFFGQGTRLTVV.

This chain uses TRBV19 with TRBJ2-7, with TRBD1 matching over 10 bases. This CDR3 has 15 residues. Germline CDR1 reads LNHDA; CDR2 reads SQIVND (reference sequence). With V trimmed by 4 bases and J by 3 bases, 6 bases remained unmatched. CDR3 nucleotide sequence: TGTGCCAGTAGTACGGGACAGGGGTCAAGCTACGAGCAGTACTTC. This encodes CASSTGQGSSYEQYF.

This rearrangement joins TRBV21-1 to TRBJ1-2. TRBV21-1 is marked as a pseudogene. This CDR3 region has 14 residues. The CDR3 DNA reads TGTGCCAGCACCCCGGGTGCCCGGGGCTATGGCTACACCTTC. It codes for CASTPGARGYGYTF.